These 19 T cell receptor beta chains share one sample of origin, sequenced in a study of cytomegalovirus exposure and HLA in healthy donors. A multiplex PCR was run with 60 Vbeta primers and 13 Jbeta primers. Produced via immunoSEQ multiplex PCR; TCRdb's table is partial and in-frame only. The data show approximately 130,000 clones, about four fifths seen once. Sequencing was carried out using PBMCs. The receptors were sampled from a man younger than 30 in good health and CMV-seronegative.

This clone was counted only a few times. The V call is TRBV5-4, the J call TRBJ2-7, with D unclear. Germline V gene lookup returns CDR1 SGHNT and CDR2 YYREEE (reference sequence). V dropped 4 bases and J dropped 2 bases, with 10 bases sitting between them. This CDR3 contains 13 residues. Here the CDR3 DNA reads TGTGCCAGCAGCCTCCAGAATACCTACGAGCAGTACTTC. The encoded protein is CASSLQNTYEQYF.

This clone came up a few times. The DNA of the CDR3 is TGTGCCAGCAGTTACACGAGGGGGCAGGTAGGGCATGGCTACACCTTC. Protein: CASSYTRGQVGHGYTF. The chain combines TRBV6-5 with TRBJ1-2; 7 bases map to TRBD1. CDR3 length: 16 amino acids. The germline V gene has CDR1 MNHEY and CDR2 SVGAGI. With 2 bases clipped from V and 6 bases from J, the junction kept 12 bases outside the gene matches.

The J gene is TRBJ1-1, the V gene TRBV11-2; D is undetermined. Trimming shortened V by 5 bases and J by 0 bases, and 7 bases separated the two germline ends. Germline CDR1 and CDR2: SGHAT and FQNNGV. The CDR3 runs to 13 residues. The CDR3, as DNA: TGTGCCAGCAGCCCCGGAGTGAACACTGAAGCTTTCTTT. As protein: CASSPGVNTEAFF.

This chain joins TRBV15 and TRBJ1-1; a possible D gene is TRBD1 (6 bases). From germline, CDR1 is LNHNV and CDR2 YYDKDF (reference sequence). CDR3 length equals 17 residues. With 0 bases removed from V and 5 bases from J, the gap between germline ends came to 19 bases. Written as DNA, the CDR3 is TGTGCCACCAGCAGAGATCGTCTCGGCAGGGGAGTGACTGAAGCTTTCTTT. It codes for CATSRDRLGRGVTEAFF.

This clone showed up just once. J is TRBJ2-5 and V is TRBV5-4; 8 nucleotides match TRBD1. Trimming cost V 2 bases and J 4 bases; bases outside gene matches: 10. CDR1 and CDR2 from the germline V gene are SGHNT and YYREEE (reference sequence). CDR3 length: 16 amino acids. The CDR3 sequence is CASSFPVQGVGETQYF. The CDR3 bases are TGTGCCAGCAGCTTCCCGGTACAGGGGGTGGGAGAGACCCAGTACTTC.

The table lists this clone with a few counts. CDR3 amino acids: CAWRGHGNQPQHF. CDR3 in DNA: TGTGCCTGGAGGGGACACGGCAATCAGCCCCAGCATTTT. The J gene is TRBJ1-5, the V gene TRBV30; tentatively, D is TRBD1 (6 bases). This CDR3 is built from 13 residues. Trimming removed 3 bases at V and 2 bases at J, with 8 bases between. CDR1 is GTSNPN, CDR2 SVGIG, per germline (reference sequence).

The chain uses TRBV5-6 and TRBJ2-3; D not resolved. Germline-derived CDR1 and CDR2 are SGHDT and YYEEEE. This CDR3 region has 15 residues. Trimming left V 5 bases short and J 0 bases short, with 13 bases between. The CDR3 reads CASSLEKSSTDTQYF. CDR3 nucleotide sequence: TGTGCCAGCAGTCTGGAGAAAAGTAGCACAGATACGCAGTATTTT.

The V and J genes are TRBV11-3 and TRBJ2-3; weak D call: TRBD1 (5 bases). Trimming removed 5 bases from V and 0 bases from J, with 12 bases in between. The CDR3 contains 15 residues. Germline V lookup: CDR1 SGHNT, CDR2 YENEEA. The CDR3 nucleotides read TGTGCCAGCAGCCTCCGGACACCTAGCACAGATACGCAGTATTTT. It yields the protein CASSLRTPSTDTQYF.

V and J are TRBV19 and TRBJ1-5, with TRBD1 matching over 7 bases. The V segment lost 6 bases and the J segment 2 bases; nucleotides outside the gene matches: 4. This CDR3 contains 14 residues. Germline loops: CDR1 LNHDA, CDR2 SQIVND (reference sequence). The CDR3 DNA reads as TGTGCCAGTAGCGACAGGGCGGGCAATCAGCCCCAGCATTTT. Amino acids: CASSDRAGNQPQHF.

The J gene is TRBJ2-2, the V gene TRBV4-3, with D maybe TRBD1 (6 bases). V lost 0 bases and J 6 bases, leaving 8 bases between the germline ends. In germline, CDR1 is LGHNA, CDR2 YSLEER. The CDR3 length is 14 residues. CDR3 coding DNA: TGCGCCAGCAGCCAAGATTCAGGGGCCGGGGAGCTGTTTTTT. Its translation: CASSQDSGAGELFF.

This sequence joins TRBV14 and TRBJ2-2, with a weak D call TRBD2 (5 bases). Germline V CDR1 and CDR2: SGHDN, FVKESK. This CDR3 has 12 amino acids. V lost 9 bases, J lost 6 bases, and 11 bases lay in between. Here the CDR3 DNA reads TGTGCCAGTCGGAGGACCGCCGGGGAGCTGTTTTTT. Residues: CASRRTAGELFF. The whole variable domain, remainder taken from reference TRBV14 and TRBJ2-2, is EAGVTQFPSHSVIEKGQTVTLRCDPISGHDNLYWYRRVMGKEIKFLLHFVKESKQDESGMPNNRFLAERTGGTYSTLKVQPAELEDSGVYFCASRRTAGELFFGEGSRLTVL.

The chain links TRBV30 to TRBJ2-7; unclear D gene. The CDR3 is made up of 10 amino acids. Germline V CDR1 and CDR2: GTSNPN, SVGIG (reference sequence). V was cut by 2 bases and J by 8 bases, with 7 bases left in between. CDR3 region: CAWSKWQQYF. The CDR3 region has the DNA TGTGCCTGGAGTAAGTGGCAGCAGTACTTC.

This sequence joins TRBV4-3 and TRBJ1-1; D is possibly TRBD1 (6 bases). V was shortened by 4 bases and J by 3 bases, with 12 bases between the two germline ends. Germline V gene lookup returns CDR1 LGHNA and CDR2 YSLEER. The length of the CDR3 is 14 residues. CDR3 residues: CASSLREGDTEAFF. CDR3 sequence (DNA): TGCGCCAGCAGCCTACGGGAGGGGGACACTGAAGCTTTCTTT.

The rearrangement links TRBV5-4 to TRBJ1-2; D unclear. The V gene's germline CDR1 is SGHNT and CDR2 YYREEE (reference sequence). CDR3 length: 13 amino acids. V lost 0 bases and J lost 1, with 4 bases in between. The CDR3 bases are TGTGCCAGCAGCTTGGCCATTAACTATGGCTACACCTTC. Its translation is CASSLAINYGYTF.

CDR3 nucleotides: TGTGCTAGTGTTAAGACAGGGCTGAACACTGAAGCTTTCTTT. Amino acids: CASVKTGLNTEAFF. J is TRBJ1-1 and V is TRBV12-5; 7 positions agree with TRBD1. Germline CDR1 and CDR2: LGHNT and FRNRAP. The CDR3 extends over 14 amino acids. V lost 7 bases, J lost 0 bases, and 5 bases stayed unmatched.

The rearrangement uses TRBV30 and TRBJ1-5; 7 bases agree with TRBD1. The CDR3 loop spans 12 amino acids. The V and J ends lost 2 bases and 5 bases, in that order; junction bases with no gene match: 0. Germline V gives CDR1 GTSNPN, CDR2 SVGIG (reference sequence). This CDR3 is CAWSTGDQPQHF. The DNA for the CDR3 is TGTGCCTGGAGTACAGGGGATCAGCCCCAGCATTTT.

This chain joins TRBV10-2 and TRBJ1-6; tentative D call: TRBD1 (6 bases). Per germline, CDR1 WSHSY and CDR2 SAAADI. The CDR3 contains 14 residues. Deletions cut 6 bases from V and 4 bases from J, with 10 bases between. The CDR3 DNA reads TGCGCCAGCAGCTACACAGGGTATAATTCACCCCTCCACTTT. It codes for CASSYTGYNSPLHF.

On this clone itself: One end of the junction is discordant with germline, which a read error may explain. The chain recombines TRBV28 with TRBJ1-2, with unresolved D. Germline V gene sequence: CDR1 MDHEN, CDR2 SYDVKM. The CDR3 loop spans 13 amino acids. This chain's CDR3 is CASSLYLNYGYTF. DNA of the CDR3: TGTGCCAGCAGCTTATATCTTAACTATGGCTACACCTTC.

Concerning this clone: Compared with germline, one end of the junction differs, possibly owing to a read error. The DNA for the CDR3 is TGTGCTAGCAGCTTATCAGGAAGCGGGGGTACGGAGACCCAGTACTTC. It codes for CASSLSGSGGTETQYF. The chain links TRBV7-7 to TRBJ2-5; 8 bases agree with TRBD2. Germline V gene data show CDR1 as SSHAT and CDR2 as FNYEAQ (reference sequence). This CDR3 is built from 16 residues. Using reference TRBV7-7 and TRBJ2-5 for the parts outside the CDR3, the full variable domain is GAGVSQSPRYKVTKRGQDVTLRCDPISSHATLYWYQQALGQGPEFLTYFNYEAQPDKSGLPSDRFSAERPEGSISTLTIQRTEQRDSAMYRCASSLSGSGGTETQYFGPGTRLLVL.